This passage covers 22 T cell receptor beta chains from one sample sequenced in a study of cytomegalovirus exposure and HLA in healthy donors. PCR used 60 Vbeta primers and 13 Jbeta primers. The assay was immunoSEQ multiplex PCR, and TCRdb's table has in-frame clones only and misses some. This table has 90,000 to 150,000 clones, roughly four fifths appearing once. Material: PBMCs. Receptors were obtained from a woman in her 30s in good health and CMV-seropositive.

V and J are TRBV5-6 and TRBJ2-7; 7 nucleotides agree with TRBD1. Trimming cost V 3 bases and J 6 bases; bases outside gene matches: 3. CDR1 and CDR2 from the germline V gene are SGHDT and YYEEEE. CDR3 size: 12 residues. CDR3 amino acids: CASSSTGIEQYF. CDR3 in DNA: TGTGCCAGCAGCTCGACAGGGATCGAGCAGTACTTC.

V gene TRBV28 combines with J gene TRBJ2-7; 7 nucleotides align to TRBD1. Trimming cost V 7 bases and J 7 bases; bases outside gene matches: 7. The V gene's germline CDR1 is MDHEN and CDR2 SYDVKM. The length of the CDR3 is 12 residues. The CDR3 here is CASTTGAREQYF. CDR3 bases: TGTGCCAGCACAACAGGGGCGCGGGAGCAGTACTTC.

The chain couples TRBV6-5 to TRBJ1-5; D is perhaps TRBD1 (5 bases). CDR3 length: 14 residues. Germline CDR1 reads MNHEY; CDR2 reads SVGAGI. V was pared by 10 bases and J by 7 bases, with 20 bases between. The CDR3 loop is CATRTGDGGQPQHF. The CDR3, as DNA: TGTGCCACCCGGACGGGGGACGGGGGACAGCCCCAGCATTTT.

V usage is TRBV2 and J usage is TRBJ2-5; 8 bases agree with TRBD1. Germline CDR1 and CDR2: SNHLY and FYNNEI. CDR3 length equals 16 residues. V shed 7 bases and J 5 bases; nucleotides not matched to a gene: 15. In nucleotides, the CDR3 is TGTGCCAGCAAGCACTTTACAGGGGGTTTAAGGGAGACCCAGTACTTC. It is translated as CASKHFTGGLRETQYF.

The J gene is TRBJ1-2, the V gene TRBV30; D is unclear. Germline values: CDR1 GTSNPN, CDR2 SVGIG (reference sequence). V was trimmed by 4 bases and J by 3 bases, leaving 12 bases between them. The CDR3 sequence is 13 residues long. The CDR3 here is CAWKDAGHYGYTF. The CDR3 DNA reads as TGTGCCTGGAAGGATGCGGGCCACTATGGCTACACCTTC. The full variable domain, in which reference TRBV30 and TRBJ1-2 provide the parts outside the CDR3, is SQTIHQWPATLVQPVGSPLSLECTVEGTSNPNLYWYRQAAGRGLQLLFYSVGIGQISSEVPQNLSASRPQDRQFILSSKKLLLSDSGFYLCAWKDAGHYGYTFGSGTRLTVV.

The rearrangement links TRBV7-2 to TRBJ2-1; TRBD2 matches at 12 bases. The CDR3 is 14 amino acids. The trim removed 4 bases at V and 8 bases at J, leaving 3 bases unmatched. Germline CDR1 is SGHTA and CDR2 is FQGNSA. CDR3 sequence (DNA): TGTGCCAGCAGCTCCCGGACTAGCGGGGATGAGCAGTTCTTC. Translated: CASSSRTSGDEQFF.

Worth noting for this clone: One end of the junction varies from germline; a read error may be responsible. The V and J genes are TRBV7-9 and TRBJ2-7, with a possible D match to TRBD2 (5 bases). This CDR3 is 13 amino acids long. Germline V lookup: CDR1 SEHNR, CDR2 FQNEAQ (reference sequence). CDR3 sequence: CSSSRGLPREQYF. The CDR3 nucleotides are TGTTCCAGCAGCCGAGGACTCCCTCGGGAGCAGTACTTC.

J is TRBJ1-1 and V is TRBV18; D not certain. V was pared by 1 base and J by 2 bases, with 5 bases between. The CDR3 extends over 13 amino acids. Per the germline V gene, CDR1 is KGHSH and CDR2 is LQKENI. CDR3 protein: CASSPRQNTEAFF. The CDR3 bases are TGTGCCAGCTCACCACGGCAAAACACTGAAGCTTTCTTT.

The CDR3 protein is CASSLEWAGESYGYTF. As DNA, the CDR3 is TGTGCCAGCAGCTTGGAATGGGCAGGGGAATCCTATGGCTACACCTTC. This sequence joins TRBV5-5 and TRBJ1-2; tentatively, D is TRBD1 (6 bases). The V gene lost 0 bases and the J gene lost 4 bases, with 16 bases spanning the gap. In germline, CDR1 is SGHKS, CDR2 YYEKEE (reference sequence). This CDR3 comprises 16 residues. Variable domain in full (rest from reference TRBV5-5 and TRBJ1-2): DAGVTQSPTHLIKTRGQQVTLRCSPISGHKSVSWYQQVLGQGPQFIFQYYEKEERGRGNFPDRFSARQFPNYSSELNVNALLLGDSALYLCASSLEWAGESYGYTFGSGTRLTVV.

The chain is built from TRBV9 and TRBJ1-2, with no clear D. V was clipped by 0 bases and J by 3 bases, with 6 bases between them. CDR3 size: 13 residues. The germline CDR1 and CDR2 sequences are SGDLS and YYNGEE. CDR3 amino acids: CASSVVEDYGYTF. The CDR3 bases are TGTGCCAGCAGCGTAGTCGAGGACTATGGCTACACCTTC.

This clone was seen only once. Other nucleotide sequences from this sample produce the same CDR3. The CDR3 DNA follows: TGTGCCAGCAGTTTGGGGCAGGGAAGTTATGGCTACACCTTC. Translating it yields CASSLGQGSYGYTF. This chain links TRBV28 with TRBJ1-2; D may be TRBD1 (5 bases). The CDR3 length is 14 residues. V was cut by 3 bases and J by 5 bases, with 13 bases left in between. The germline gives CDR1 MDHEN, CDR2 SYDVKM.

This clone was recorded only once. The chain couples TRBV7-9 to TRBJ2-7; D is unclear. V lost 0 bases to trimming and J lost 7 bases, with 10 bases between them. The length of the CDR3 is 13 residues. Germline values: CDR1 SEHNR, CDR2 FQNEAQ (reference sequence). The DNA of the CDR3 is TGTGCCAGCAGCTTAGCGCCTCAGTCAGAGCAGTACTTC. This gives the protein CASSLAPQSEQYF.

This sequence joins TRBV2 and TRBJ1-6, with D possibly matching TRBD1 (6 bases). Deletions cut 5 bases from V and 2 bases from J, with 10 bases between. The CDR3 length is 15 residues. Germline V gene lookup returns CDR1 SNHLY and CDR2 FYNNEI. CDR3 sequence: CASSSGGPYNSPLHF. The DNA of the CDR3 is TGTGCCAGCAGTTCCGGGGGGCCCTATAATTCACCCCTCCACTTT.

This chain joins TRBV7-7 and TRBJ2-3, with D possibly TRBD1 on 6 matching bases. The germline V gene has CDR1 SSHAT and CDR2 FNYEAQ (reference sequence). Between the trimmed V and J ends, which lost 1 base and 0 bases, there was a span of 8 bases. The CDR3 length is 15 residues. The CDR3 sequence is CASSLGQGSTDTQYF. For the CDR3, the DNA is TGTGCCAGCAGCTTAGGGCAGGGGAGCACAGATACGCAGTATTTT.

The chain uses TRBV2 and TRBJ2-7, with 8 bases matching TRBD1. Germline values: CDR1 SNHLY, CDR2 FYNNEI. The CDR3 length is 13 residues. The V and J ends lost 6 bases and 2 bases, in that order; junction bases with no gene match: 3. For the CDR3, the DNA is TGTGCCAGCAGCGGACAGGGTACCTACGAGCAGTACTTC. Its protein is CASSGQGTYEQYF.

The gene calls are TRBV7-9 and TRBJ1-1; D call uncertain. The CDR3 totals 14 residues. Germline CDR1 reads SEHNR; CDR2 reads FQNEAQ (reference sequence). With 7 bases removed from V and 1 base from J, the gap between germline ends came to 13 bases. This chain's CDR3 is CASIAQAGNTEAFF. CDR3 in DNA: TGTGCCAGCATCGCTCAGGCAGGGAACACTGAAGCTTTCTTT.

This rearrangement joins TRBV7-7 to TRBJ2-7, with a tentative D call TRBD1 (6 bases). The length of the CDR3 is 13 residues. V was shortened by 2 bases and J by 7 bases, with 12 bases between the two germline ends. CDR1 is SSHAT, CDR2 FNYEAQ, per germline (reference sequence). CDR3: CASSLKRGLEQYF. Here the CDR3 DNA reads TGTGCCAGCAGCTTAAAGAGGGGGTTGGAGCAGTACTTC.

This clone was seen only a few times. The rearrangement links TRBV7-9 to TRBJ1-2, with TRBD1 matching 8 bases. The CDR3 has 14 residues. Germline V CDR1 and CDR2: SEHNR, FQNEAQ (reference sequence). J was trimmed by 6 bases and V by 2 bases; bases with no gene match: 5. The DNA of the CDR3 is TGTGCCAGCAGCTTATCAGGGGGCGCACATGGCTACACCTTC. It is translated as CASSLSGGAHGYTF.

Of note for this clone: One end of the junction fails to match germline, which may point to a read error. This sequence joins TRBV30 and TRBJ1-3; unclear D gene. Germline lookup yields CDR1 GTSNPN and CDR2 SVGIG (reference sequence). CDR3 length equals 15 residues. CDR3 sequence (DNA): TGTGCCCGGAGTGTATGGCAAATCGGGAGAAACACCATATATTTT. This codes for CARSVWQIGRNTIYF.

The CDR3 DNA is TGTGCCAGCAGCGGAATGACAGACGGCTACACCTTC. The encoded protein is CASSGMTDGYTF. This chain uses TRBV9 with TRBJ1-2, with D perhaps matching TRBD1 (5 bases). V lost 3 bases and J lost 8, with 11 bases in between. The CDR3 is made up of 12 amino acids. The germline V gene has CDR1 SGDLS and CDR2 YYNGEE.

This clone has only one observation. The V call is TRBV6-1, the J call TRBJ1-1; D call uncertain. The germline gives CDR1 MNHNS, CDR2 SASEGT. The CDR3 contains 13 residues. V lost 11 bases, J lost 4 bases, and 17 bases lay in between. The CDR3 DNA is TGTGCCGGGCGAGGGTTTGGAGGCACTGAAGCTTTCTTT. Encoded protein: CAGRGFGGTEAFF.

This clone was detected a few times. The J gene is TRBJ2-1, the V gene TRBV19; possible D gene TRBD1, 5 bases. Germline V gene data show CDR1 as LNHDA and CDR2 as SQIVND (reference sequence). The CDR3 covers 15 residues. Deletions cut 2 bases from V and 8 bases from J, with 16 bases between. This CDR3 is CASSISAGQGYEQFF. In DNA form, the CDR3 reads TGTGCCAGTAGTATATCGGCAGGGCAAGGCTATGAGCAGTTCTTC.